The present TCR beta chain was sequenced within a study of cytomegalovirus exposure and HLA in healthy donors. The study, taken as a whole, reports: Apart from CMV serostatus, no immune exposure information was available. There was a cluster of highly shared sequence variants that was likely a sequencing artifact. TCR beta chains numbering some 160 were designated cytomegalovirus-associated.

The CDR3 spans 14 residues. Germline CDR1 MDHEN, CDR2 SYDVKM. J was trimmed by 5 bases and V by 4 bases; bases with no gene match: 2. A word on this clone: Its antigen is unknown.

The PCR contained 60 Vbeta and 13 Jbeta primers. Clones were sequenced by immunoSEQ multiplex PCR, and TCRdb holds only the in-frame ones, with some missing. The sample has roughly 120,000 clones; roughly 74% are singletons. J is TRBJ1-2 and V is TRBV28; 12 positions match TRBD1. The source of this sequence is a man aged 35-49 years in good health and CMV-seropositive. The sample consisted of PBMCs. CDR3 region: CASSSGQGAYGYTF. Written as DNA, the CDR3 is TGTGCCAGCAGTTCGGGACAGGGGGCGTATGGCTACACCTTC.